These T cell receptor beta chains were read from a single sample in a study of T cells in Graves' hyperthyroidism and ophthalmopathy. TCRdb independently ran MiXCR on the multiplex PCR reads; one entry per CDR3 protein. The sample records 500,000 to 600,000 distinct CDR3 sequences, roughly 46% being singletons. Sequences were obtained from peripheral blood or thyroid tissue (not recorded which). These receptors came from a woman between 18 and 30 years old with Graves' hyperthyroidism. CDR3s include the opening cysteine and the closing phenylalanine or tryptophan. D genes are given only for firm matches. A clone size is listed for some rows: how often the clone was seen (once, few, many), or a class if it is expanded.

d_gene: TRBD1; j_gene: TRBJ1-1; abundance: once; v_gene: TRBV10-3; CDR3nt: TGTGCCATCAGTGGGGGACAGGGGAGCACAGAAGCTTTCTTT; CDR3aa: CAISGGQGSTEAFF
d_gene: -; j_gene: TRBJ2-1; abundance: few; v_gene: TRBV2; CDR3nt: TGTGCCACCAGTGACTGGATTGGGGGGTCCTACAATGAGCAGTTCTTC; CDR3aa: CATSDWIGGSYNEQFF
d_gene: -; j_gene: TRBJ2-2; abundance: -; v_gene: TRBV7-9; CDR3nt: TGTGCCAGCAGCTGGACGGGAAGTTACACCGGGGAGCTGTTTTTT; CDR3aa: CASSWTGSYTGELFF
d_gene: -; j_gene: TRBJ1-1; abundance: -; v_gene: TRBV29-1; CDR3nt: TGCAGCGTTGTGTCGCGCAGGGAGGTAATATGGTCCATGAACACTGAAGCTCCCTTT; CDR3aa: CSVVSRREVIWSMNTEAPF
d_gene: -; j_gene: TRBJ2-3; abundance: -; v_gene: TRBV7-9; CDR3nt: TGTGCCAGCAGCTTGTCCAATACGCAGTATTTT; CDR3aa: CASSLSNTQYF
d_gene: -; j_gene: TRBJ1-2; abundance: many; v_gene: TRBV4-1; CDR3nt: TGCGCCAGCAGCCAACCACCGGGCACCCATGGCTACACCTTC; CDR3aa: CASSQPPGTHGYTF
d_gene: TRBD2; j_gene: TRBJ2-2; abundance: -; v_gene: TRBV7-2; CDR3nt: TGTGCCAGCAGCTTAATTGTTAGCGGGAGAGGAACGGGGGAGCTGTTTTTT; CDR3aa: CASSLIVSGRGTGELFF
d_gene: -; j_gene: TRBJ2-3; abundance: -; v_gene: TRBV29-1; CDR3nt: TGCAGCTTAGTGGTCGACCCGCAAGATACGCAGTATTTT; CDR3aa: CSLVVDPQDTQYF
d_gene: TRBD1; j_gene: TRBJ1-2; abundance: -; v_gene: TRBV2; CDR3nt: TGTGCCAGCAGTGAAGCCGGTCCAGGGGGATACACCTTC; CDR3aa: CASSEAGPGGYTF
d_gene: -; j_gene: TRBJ1-2; abundance: few; v_gene: TRBV27; CDR3nt: TGTGCCAGCAGTCCCGTCTCCAGGGATGGCTACACCTTC; CDR3aa: CASSPVSRDGYTF
d_gene: -; j_gene: TRBJ1-4; abundance: many; v_gene: TRBV5-1; CDR3nt: TGCGCCAGCAGCTTGACCGCCCGGGCAACTAATGAAAAACTGTTTTTT; CDR3aa: CASSLTARATNEKLFF
d_gene: -; j_gene: TRBJ1-1; abundance: -; v_gene: TRBV29-1; CDR3nt: TGCAGCGTTGAAGGGGGTCGGGATGAGCAGTTTGGGACCGAAGCTTTCTTT; CDR3aa: CSVEGGRDEQFGTEAFF
d_gene: -; j_gene: TRBJ1-1; abundance: -; v_gene: TRBV6-5; CDR3nt: TGTGCCAGCAGTGAGGTGATGTTCGGAGATAACACTGAAGCTTCCTTT; CDR3aa: CASSEVMFGDNTEASF
d_gene: -; j_gene: TRBJ1-2; abundance: once; v_gene: TRBV5-1; CDR3nt: TGCGCCAGCGGCTTCCTAGGGAAACCTAACTATGACTACACCTTC; CDR3aa: CASGFLGKPNYDYTF
d_gene: -; j_gene: TRBJ2-7; abundance: once; v_gene: TRBV2; CDR3nt: TGTGCCAGCAGTGAATCGGGGGGACACTTCTACGAGCAGTACTTC; CDR3aa: CASSESGGHFYEQYF
d_gene: TRBD1; j_gene: TRBJ2-7; abundance: many; v_gene: TRBV5-1; CDR3nt: TGCGCCAGCAGCGGTACAGGGGCCCACTCCTACGAGCAGTACTTC; CDR3aa: CASSGTGAHSYEQYF
d_gene: -; j_gene: TRBJ1-2; abundance: -; v_gene: TRBV19; CDR3nt: TGTGCCAGTCGAACCTCGCGGGGGCGTGATGGCTACACCTTC; CDR3aa: CASRTSRGRDGYTF
d_gene: -; j_gene: TRBJ1-5; abundance: many; v_gene: TRBV13; CDR3nt: TGTGCCAGCAGCAAAAGAGGGATTGTAGGGCAGCCCCAGCATTTT; CDR3aa: CASSKRGIVGQPQHF
d_gene: -; j_gene: TRBJ2-2; abundance: few; v_gene: TRBV27; CDR3nt: TGTGCCAGCAGTTTATCGAGGGTTGCCGGGGAGCTGTTTTTT; CDR3aa: CASSLSRVAGELFF
d_gene: TRBD1; j_gene: TRBJ1-4; abundance: -; v_gene: TRBV11-1; CDR3nt: TGTGCCAGCAGCTCCGGACAGGGAGAGTCAACTAATGAAAAACTGTTTTTT; CDR3aa: CASSSGQGESTNEKLFF
d_gene: TRBD1; j_gene: TRBJ1-1; abundance: many; v_gene: TRBV5-8; CDR3nt: TGTGCCAGCAGCTTGGGCAGGGGGGTTCCTGAAGCTTTCTTT; CDR3aa: CASSLGRGVPEAFF
d_gene: -; j_gene: TRBJ2-5; abundance: -; v_gene: TRBV20-1; CDR3nt: TGCAGTGCTAGAGTCGGGACAGAGACCCAGTACTTC; CDR3aa: CSARVGTETQYF
d_gene: TRBD1; j_gene: TRBJ1-2; abundance: many; v_gene: TRBV29-1; CDR3nt: TGCAGCGTTGAAGAGGAAAACAGGGGGAATGGCTACACCTTC; CDR3aa: CSVEEENRGNGYTF
d_gene: TRBD1; j_gene: TRBJ1-2; abundance: few; v_gene: TRBV6-5; CDR3nt: TGTGCCAGCACTCATCTAAAGGGGACAGGGGGCGTCCCTAACTATGGCTACACCTTC; CDR3aa: CASTHLKGTGGVPNYGYTF
d_gene: -; j_gene: TRBJ2-5; abundance: -; v_gene: TRBV12-3/TRBV12-4; CDR3nt: TGTGCCGGCACTGAAAAGGGGGGGAAAGAGACCCAGTACTTC; CDR3aa: CAGTEKGGKETQYF
d_gene: -; j_gene: TRBJ2-5; abundance: -; v_gene: TRBV24-1; CDR3nt: TGTGCCACCAGTGAAGGAGGAGACCCCACCCAAGAGACCCAGTACTTC; CDR3aa: CATSEGGDPTQETQYF
d_gene: TRBD1; j_gene: TRBJ1-5; abundance: -; v_gene: TRBV29-1; CDR3nt: TGCAGCGTTGGTCCGGGACAGGGTGATCAGCCCCAGCATTTT; CDR3aa: CSVGPGQGDQPQHF
d_gene: -; j_gene: TRBJ2-3; abundance: many; v_gene: TRBV10-3; CDR3nt: TGTGCCATCACCCTGGGGCTAAGGGATGATACGCAGTATTTT; CDR3aa: CAITLGLRDDTQYF
d_gene: -; j_gene: TRBJ1-6; abundance: many; v_gene: TRBV6-5; CDR3nt: TGTGCCAGCAGTTACTCGACCCTTTTGGCAGGGCCCGGTTCACCCCTCCACTTT; CDR3aa: CASSYSTLLAGPGSPLHF
d_gene: -; j_gene: TRBJ1-5; abundance: many; v_gene: TRBV19; CDR3nt: TGTGCCAGTAGAACCCAACGGGACAGCAATCAGCCCCAGCATTTT; CDR3aa: CASRTQRDSNQPQHF
d_gene: TRBD2; j_gene: TRBJ2-2; abundance: many; v_gene: TRBV7-8; CDR3nt: TGTGCCAGCAGCTCGGGACTAGCGGGAGGGCACACCGGGGAGCTGTTTTTT; CDR3aa: CASSSGLAGGHTGELFF
d_gene: TRBD1; j_gene: TRBJ1-5; abundance: -; v_gene: TRBV24-1; CDR3nt: TGTGCCACCAGTGCTGCCCGACAGGGCTTAAGCAATCAGCCCCAGCATTTT; CDR3aa: CATSAARQGLSNQPQHF
d_gene: TRBD2; j_gene: TRBJ2-3; abundance: -; v_gene: TRBV19; CDR3nt: TGTGCCCGAAAACCCCCCCGAAGCGGGAGACCAGATACGCAGTATTTT; CDR3aa: CARKPPRSGRPDTQYF
d_gene: TRBD2; j_gene: TRBJ2-7; abundance: -; v_gene: TRBV20-1; CDR3nt: TGCAGTGGGACTAGCGGGATTGGAGAGCAGTACTTC; CDR3aa: CSGTSGIGEQYF